A single sample gave rise to the 12 T cell receptor beta chains below, sequenced in a study of T and B cells in COVID-19 patients. Blood genomic DNA input for TRB amplification was about 220-500 ng. BIOMED2 TRB-A/B primer pools were used in multiplex TRB PCR. In TCRdb, the multiplex PCR reads were re-called with MiXCR into one record per CDR3 protein. In the table there are approximately 16,000 distinct CDR3 sequences, roughly 29% of which are singletons. The specimen sequenced was blood. All receptors derive from a human donor who had recovered from COVID-19.

This clonotype is medium-sized (0.01 to 0.1%) in the sample. The genes are TRBV13 and TRBJ1-4, with 11 positions matching TRBD1. The trim removed 4 bases at V and 7 bases at J, leaving 2 bases unmatched. The CDR3 totals 14 residues. The germline V gene encodes CDR1 PRHDT and CDR2 FYEKMQ (reference sequence). The CDR3 protein is CASSSGTGGEKLFF. The CDR3 DNA reads TGTGCCAGCAGCTCAGGGACAGGGGGTGAAAAACTGTTTTTT. Looking up the rest from reference TRBV13 and TRBJ1-4 gives the full variable domain: AAGVIQSPRHLIKEKRETATLKCYPIPRHDTVYWYQQGPGQDPQFLISFYEKMQSDKGSIPDRFSAQQFSDYHSELNMSSLELGDSALYFCASSSGTGGEKLFFGSGTQLSVL.

This clonotype has more than one count but fewer than ten. The J gene is TRBJ2-5, the V gene TRBV6-5; D unclear. The germline CDR1 and CDR2 sequences are MNHEY and SVGAGI. This CDR3 spans 15 amino acids. The ends were cut back, 2 bases at V and 1 base at J, with 11 bases in the middle. CDR3 residues: CASSYGVDLQETQYF. The DNA of the CDR3 is TGTGCCAGCAGTTACGGGGTGGATCTCCAAGAGACCCAGTACTTC.

The chain has TRBV10-3 and TRBJ1-1; TRBD1 matches at 8 bases. V lost 7 bases, J lost 6 bases, and 10 bases stayed unmatched. This CDR3 region has 14 residues. In germline, CDR1 is ENHRY, CDR2 SYGVKD. The CDR3 here is CAITSGQGFPEAFF. CDR3 bases: TGTGCCATCACCTCCGGACAGGGATTCCCTGAAGCTTTCTTT.

In its sample, this clonotype ranks as medium-sized (0.01 to 0.1%). The V and J genes are TRBV6-2 or TRBV6-3 and TRBJ2-3; D gene uncertain. Germline V CDR1 and CDR2: MNHEY, SVGEGT. Trimming removed 5 bases at V and 2 bases at J, with 2 bases between. CDR3 length: 11 residues. Written as DNA, the CDR3 is TGTGCCAGCAGTCACACAGATACGCAGTATTTT. It specifies CASSHTDTQYF.

This chain connects TRBV7-6 to TRBJ2-3, with 10 positions matching TRBD2. This CDR3 region has 17 residues. The germline V gene has CDR1 SGHVS and CDR2 FNYEAQ. The ends lost 0 bases at V and 7 bases at J; junction bases unmatched: 10. The CDR3 DNA reads as TGTGCCAGCAGCTTAGCCAACCTAGCGGGGGCCCGGAATACGCAGTATTTT. Translated: CASSLANLAGARNTQYF.

The chain recombines TRBV5-4 with TRBJ2-6; 7 positions match TRBD1. Trimming took 4 bases from V and 2 from J; bases not matched to a gene: 3. Germline V gives CDR1 SGHNT, CDR2 YYREEE (reference sequence). CDR3 length equals 15 residues. This CDR3 reads CASSQTGAGANVLTF. CDR3 sequence (DNA): TGTGCCAGCAGCCAAACAGGGGCTGGGGCCAACGTCCTGACTTTC.

The V gene is TRBV6-4, the J gene TRBJ1-3; no definite D call. CDR1 is MRHNA, CDR2 SNTAGT, per germline. The CDR3 is made up of 14 amino acids. V lost 7 bases and J lost 0, with 10 bases in between. The DNA of the CDR3 is TGTGCCAGCATCCCGGGCGGCTCTGGAAACACCATATATTTT. Amino acid sequence: CASIPGGSGNTIYF.

The chain couples TRBV12-3 or TRBV12-4 to TRBJ1-2; no firm D call. Between the trimmed V and J ends, which lost 3 bases and 4 bases, there was a span of 9 bases. This CDR3 region has 13 residues. CDR3: CASSLPEAYGYTF. CDR3 bases: TGTGCCAGCAGTTTGCCGGAGGCCTATGGCTACACCTTC.

In this sample, this clonotype turned up a few times. The V gene is TRBV20-1, the J gene TRBJ2-2, with D possibly being TRBD1 (6 bases). V lost 5 bases and J lost 3, with 13 bases in between. The germline gives CDR1 DFQATT, CDR2 SNEGSKA (reference sequence). This CDR3 has 14 residues. The CDR3 DNA follows: TGCAGTGCTCGCCGGGACATCTACACCGGGGAGCTGTTTTTT. Translation gives CSARRDIYTGELFF.

This clonotype was detected many times. The chain has TRBV5-6 and TRBJ2-3; unclear D gene. V gave up 3 bases and J gave up 1 base, with 6 bases separating them. This CDR3 has 13 amino acids. Germline V gives CDR1 SGHDT, CDR2 YYEEEE. CDR3 loop: CASSWVGTDTQYF. CDR3 DNA sequence: TGTGCCAGCAGCTGGGTAGGCACAGATACGCAGTATTTT.

There are a few counts of this clonotype. V is TRBV6-5 and J is TRBJ2-7, with no clear D. The ends were cut back, 0 bases at V and 6 bases at J, with 12 bases in the middle. Germline-derived CDR1 and CDR2 are MNHEY and SVGAGI. The CDR3 spans 14 residues. CDR3 protein: CASSYSINGLEQYF. The CDR3 DNA reads as TGTGCCAGCAGTTACTCGATTAACGGTCTCGAGCAGTACTTC.

In the case of this clonotype: The junction differs from germline at one of its ends, possibly a read error. The CDR3 here is CASSLVVGRSPVF. The CDR3 nucleotides are TGCGCCAGCAGCTTGGTGGTGGGACGTTCTCCGGTCTTT. The rearrangement uses TRBV5-6 and TRBJ1-1, with D possibly TRBD1 on 5 matching bases. Germline V CDR1 and CDR2: SGHDT, YYEEEE. The CDR3 runs 13 residues.